The 23 T cell receptor beta chains below come from one sample, sequenced in a study of T cell responses to AZD1222 COVID-19 vaccine. Some clones are missing from TCRdb's copy, which holds only in-frame ones; the method was immunoSEQ multiplex PCR. The sample contains more than 15,000 clones, about 80% of which appear only once. The input for sequencing was peripheral blood, taken 28 days after the second AZD1222 dose. The origin of the receptors is an adult who received the AZD1222 COVID-19 vaccine.

This clone was found a few times. The chain uses TRBV9 and TRBJ2-7; D gene ambiguous. This CDR3 region has 14 residues. The ends were cut back, 4 bases at V and 0 bases at J, with 11 bases in the middle. Germline assignment: CDR1 SGDLS and CDR2 YYNGEE. CDR3 residues: CASSPEWGSYEQYF. The CDR3 DNA reads as TGTGCCAGCAGCCCCGAGTGGGGCTCCTACGAGCAGTACTTC.

Only a few counts were recorded for this clone. This sequence joins TRBV18 and TRBJ2-5; D is undetermined. Germline assignment: CDR1 KGHSH and CDR2 LQKENI. V was clipped by 0 bases and J by 5 bases, with 10 bases between them. The CDR3 loop spans 14 amino acids. CDR3 amino acids: CASSPPVSWETQYF. CDR3 nucleotides: TGTGCCAGCTCACCACCGGTCAGTTGGGAGACCCAGTACTTC.

The V and J genes are TRBV9 and TRBJ2-7; the match to TRBD1 covers 9 bases. Germline values: CDR1 SGDLS, CDR2 YYNGEE. With V trimmed by 2 bases and J by 11 bases, 8 bases remained unmatched. The CDR3 length is 13 residues. CDR3 nucleotides: TGTGCCAGCAGCGTTGGTACAGGGGGCGTAGAGTACTTC. This codes for CASSVGTGGVEYF.

This clone came up once. The chain combines TRBV30 with TRBJ2-1; the D is unclear. Germline V CDR1 and CDR2: GTSNPN, SVGIG (reference sequence). The V and J ends lost 8 bases and 3 bases respectively, with 8 bases between them. This CDR3 spans 11 amino acids. The CDR3 DNA reads TGTGCCCGCGGAATCTACAATGAGCAGTTCTTC. This encodes CARGIYNEQFF.

The rearrangement links TRBV27 to TRBJ2-7; D perhaps matches TRBD2 (7 bases). Germline V gene sequence: CDR1 MNHEY, CDR2 SMNVEV (reference sequence). This CDR3 has 15 residues. Trimming took 7 bases from V and 1 from J, leaving 17 bases between them. Here the CDR3 reads CASKKAGTMSYEQYF. The CDR3 region has the DNA TGTGCCAGCAAGAAAGCGGGGACAATGTCCTACGAGCAGTACTTC.

The CDR3 protein is CASNLQTNQETQYF. The CDR3 DNA follows: TGTGCCAGCAACCTACAGACAAACCAAGAGACCCAGTACTTC. This chain connects TRBV5-4 to TRBJ2-5; unclear D gene. Germline loops: CDR1 SGHNT, CDR2 YYREEE (reference sequence). The CDR3 runs 14 residues. Trimming took off 6 bases at V and 0 bases at J, with 12 bases between the two ends.

The V call is TRBV6-2 or TRBV6-3, the J call TRBJ2-1; 8 positions match TRBD1. CDR1 and CDR2 (germline): MNHEY, SVGEGT. CDR3 length: 13 amino acids. Trimming removed 4 bases from V and 14 bases from J; junction bases left unmatched: 10. The CDR3 protein is CASSFDFRGLEFF. The DNA for the CDR3 is TGTGCCAGCAGTTTCGATTTCAGGGGGCTGGAGTTCTTC.

In its sample, this clone was seen once. V and J are TRBV19 and TRBJ2-7, with no clear D. V lost 4 bases, J lost 4 bases, and 11 bases lay in between. The CDR3 length is 13 residues. Germline V gives CDR1 LNHDA, CDR2 SQIVND (reference sequence). DNA for the CDR3: TGTGCCAGTAGTAGAGGTGGGCGGTACGAGCAGTACTTC. It translates to CASSRGGRYEQYF.

The chain couples TRBV19 to TRBJ1-1; 7 bases fit TRBD1. CDR1 and CDR2 (germline): LNHDA, SQIVND (reference sequence). The CDR3 contains 15 residues. After removal of 7 bases from V and 3 bases from J, the junction contained 11 bases not matched to a gene. The CDR3 loop is CASTRGLYGDTEAFF. The CDR3 nucleotides are TGTGCCAGTACAAGGGGGCTCTACGGGGACACTGAAGCTTTCTTT.

This clone has more than one count but fewer than ten. The chain employs TRBV12-3 or TRBV12-4 and TRBJ1-1; D not certain. V was shortened by 6 bases and J by 7 bases, with 9 bases between the two germline ends. The CDR3 is 11 residues long. The CDR3 region is CASRSALEAFF. The DNA of the CDR3 is TGTGCCAGCAGGAGTGCTCTTGAAGCTTTCTTT.

The chain couples TRBV13 to TRBJ1-5, with D perhaps TRBD1 (5 bases). Germline loops: CDR1 PRHDT, CDR2 FYEKMQ (reference sequence). The CDR3 loop spans 14 amino acids. With 2 bases removed from V and 3 bases from J, the gap between germline ends came to 8 bases. The CDR3 nucleotides are TGTGCCAGCAGCTTACAGGGAATCAATCAGCCCCAGCATTTT. It codes for CASSLQGINQPQHF.

The rearrangement uses TRBV10-3 and TRBJ2-2; D may be TRBD2 (6 bases). The CDR3 has 13 residues. Germline V gives CDR1 ENHRY, CDR2 SYGVKD. With 2 bases removed from V and 5 bases from J, the gap between germline ends came to 6 bases. CDR3 bases: TGTGCCATCAGTGAGGGGAGGACCGGGGAGCTGTTTTTT. Protein: CAISEGRTGELFF.

This sequence joins TRBV18 and TRBJ1-2, with 7 bases identical to TRBD1. Per germline, CDR1 KGHSH and CDR2 LQKENI. The length of the CDR3 is 13 residues. V was pared by 3 bases and J by 8 bases, with 6 bases of the junction left unmatched. The DNA for the CDR3 is TGTGCCAGCTCACCTGGGACAGATCGGGGCTACACCTTC. This sequence encodes CASSPGTDRGYTF.

The V call is TRBV6-2 or TRBV6-3, the J call TRBJ2-3; 7 positions agree with TRBD2. V lost 1 base, J lost 6 bases, and 7 bases stayed unmatched. Germline values: CDR1 MNHEY, CDR2 SVGEGT. This CDR3 is built from 15 residues. The CDR3 spells CASSYFGGAGDTQYF. The CDR3 coding sequence is TGTGCCAGCAGTTACTTCGGGGGAGCGGGGGATACGCAGTATTTT.

This clone came up a few times. The CDR3 loop is CATSEGAENQPQHF. The CDR3 DNA reads as TGTGCCACCAGTGAAGGGGCCGAGAATCAGCCCCAGCATTTT. V usage is TRBV24-1 and J usage is TRBJ1-5; a weak D match, TRBD1 (5 bases). Germline V lookup: CDR1 KGHDR, CDR2 SFDVKD. With 4 bases removed from V and 4 bases from J, the gap between germline ends came to 10 bases. CDR3 length equals 14 residues.

The CDR3 loop reads CASSQSGQGVGSTEAFF. Here the CDR3 DNA reads TGTGCCAGCAGCCAATCGGGACAGGGGGTAGGGTCCACTGAAGCTTTCTTT. The chain couples TRBV3-1 (or the pseudogene TRBV3-2) to TRBJ1-1, with TRBD1 matching 11 bases. V shed 2 bases and J 4 bases; nucleotides not matched to a gene: 9. The CDR3 is 17 residues long. CDR1 and CDR2 from the germline V gene are LGHDT and YNNKEL (reference sequence).

This clone was seen only once. The genes are TRBV15 and TRBJ1-2; D may be TRBD1 (5 bases). The V gene lost 1 base and the J gene lost 2 bases, with 17 bases spanning the gap. Germline CDR1 reads LNHNV; CDR2 reads YYDKDF (reference sequence). This CDR3 comprises 17 residues. Written as DNA, the CDR3 is TGTGCCACCAGCAGAGGGCCCCTAACGAGGGACAACTATGGCTACACCTTC. The encoded protein is CATSRGPLTRDNYGYTF.

This clone was observed a few times. The chain couples TRBV14 to TRBJ2-7; 8 bases map to TRBD1. V lost 4 bases and J lost 7; bases outside the gene matches: 6. This CDR3 comprises 13 residues. The germline gives CDR1 SGHDN, CDR2 FVKESK. DNA of the CDR3: TGTGCCAGCAGCCTCGGACAGGGTTATGAGCAGTACTTC. It translates to CASSLGQGYEQYF.

The chain has TRBV2 and TRBJ2-7, with 7 bases lining up with TRBD1. V gave up 7 bases and J gave up 0 bases; unmatched junction bases: 9. Germline CDR1 SNHLY, CDR2 FYNNEI. This CDR3 spans 15 amino acids. In DNA form, the CDR3 reads TGTGCCAGCACCCAGACAGGGCTTGACTCCTACGAGCAGTACTTC. It is translated as CASTQTGLDSYEQYF.

V usage is TRBV6-1 and J usage is TRBJ1-2; TRBD1 is a possible D gene (5 bases). Deletions cut 3 bases from V and 2 bases from J, with 13 bases between. Germline V gene data show CDR1 as MNHNS and CDR2 as SASEGT. CDR3 length: 15 amino acids. CDR3 DNA: TGTGCCAGCAGTGAGTCAGGACAACTCAACTATGGCTACACCTTC. Translation: CASSESGQLNYGYTF.

This rearrangement joins TRBV12-3 or TRBV12-4 to TRBJ2-7; D is perhaps TRBD2 (5 bases). CDR3 length: 12 residues. V was pared by 6 bases and J by 7 bases, with 13 bases between. The DNA for the CDR3 is TGTGCCAGCAGCCCCCGAGGGCCGGAGCAGTACTTC. Protein: CASSPRGPEQYF.

The chain joins TRBV12-3 or TRBV12-4 to TRBJ2-7; TRBD2 is a possible D gene (6 bases). V was cut by 6 bases and J by 7 bases, with 13 bases left in between. The CDR3 runs 12 residues. The DNA of the CDR3 is TGTGCCAGCAGATCGGGCCGGGGGGAGCAGTACTTC. Amino acids: CASRSGRGEQYF.

CDR3 in DNA: TGTGCCAGCAGCCCGTGGACATTGAACACTGAAGCTTTCTTT. Its protein is CASSPWTLNTEAFF. The chain joins TRBV28 to TRBJ1-1; D might be TRBD1 (5 bases). The V gene's germline CDR1 is MDHEN and CDR2 SYDVKM. This CDR3 comprises 14 residues. Trimming removed 6 bases at V and 0 bases at J, with 11 bases between.